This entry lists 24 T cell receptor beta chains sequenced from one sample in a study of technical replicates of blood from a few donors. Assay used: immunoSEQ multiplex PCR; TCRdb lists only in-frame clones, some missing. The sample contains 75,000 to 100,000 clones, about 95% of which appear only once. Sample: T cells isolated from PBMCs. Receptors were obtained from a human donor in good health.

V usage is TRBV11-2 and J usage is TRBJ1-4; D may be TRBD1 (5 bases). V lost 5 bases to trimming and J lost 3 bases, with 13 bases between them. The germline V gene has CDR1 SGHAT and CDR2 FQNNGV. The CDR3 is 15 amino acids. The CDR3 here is CASSPPGGANEKLFF. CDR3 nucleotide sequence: TGTGCCAGCAGCCCACCGGGGGGAGCTAATGAAAAACTGTTTTTT. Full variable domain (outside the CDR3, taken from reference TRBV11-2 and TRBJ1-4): EAGVAQSPRYKIIEKRQSVAFWCNPISGHATLYWYQQILGQGPKLLIQFQNNGVVDDSQLPKDRFSAERLKGVDSTLKIQPAKLEDSAVYLCASSPPGGANEKLFFGSGTQLSVL.

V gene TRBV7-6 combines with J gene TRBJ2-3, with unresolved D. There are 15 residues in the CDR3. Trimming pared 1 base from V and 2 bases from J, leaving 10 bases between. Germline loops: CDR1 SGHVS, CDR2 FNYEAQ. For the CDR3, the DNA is TGTGCCAGCAGCTTAGATCTAGACTTCACAGATACGCAGTATTTT. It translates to CASSLDLDFTDTQYF.

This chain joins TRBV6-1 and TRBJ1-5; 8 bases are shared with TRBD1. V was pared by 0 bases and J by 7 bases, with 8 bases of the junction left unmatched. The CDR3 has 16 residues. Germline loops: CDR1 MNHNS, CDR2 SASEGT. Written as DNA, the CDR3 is TGTGCCAGCAGTGAAGCAGGGACAGGTTATGGACAGCCCCAGCATTTT. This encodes CASSEAGTGYGQPQHF.

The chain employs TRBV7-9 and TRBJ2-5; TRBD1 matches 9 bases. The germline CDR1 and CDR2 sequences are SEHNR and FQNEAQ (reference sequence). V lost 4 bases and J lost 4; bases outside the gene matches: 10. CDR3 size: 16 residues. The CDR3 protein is CASSYRNRQGGETQYF. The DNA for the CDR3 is TGTGCCAGCAGCTACAGAAATAGACAGGGGGGAGAGACCCAGTACTTC.

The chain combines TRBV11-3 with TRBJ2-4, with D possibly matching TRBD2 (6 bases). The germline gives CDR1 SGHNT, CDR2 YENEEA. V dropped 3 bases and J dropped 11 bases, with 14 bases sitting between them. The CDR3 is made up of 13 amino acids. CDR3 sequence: CASSFTRGVFQYF. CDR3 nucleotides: TGTGCCAGCAGCTTTACCCGCGGGGTCTTTCAGTACTTC.

Written as DNA, the CDR3 is TGCGCCAGCAGCTTGAAATCCACGTCGACTAGCGGGATCGTCTCCTACGAGCAGTACTTC. The encoded protein is CASSLKSTSTSGIVSYEQYF. The V gene is TRBV5-1, the J gene TRBJ2-7; 11 bases map to TRBD2. Unmatched junction bases numbered 15, after V lost 1 base and J lost 0 bases. The CDR3 covers 20 residues. Looked up from germline, CDR1 is SGHRS and CDR2 is YFSETQ.

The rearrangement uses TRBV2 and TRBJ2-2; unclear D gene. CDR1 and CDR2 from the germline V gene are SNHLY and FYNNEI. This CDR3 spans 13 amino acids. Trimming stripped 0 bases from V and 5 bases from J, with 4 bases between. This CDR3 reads CASSEAATGELFF. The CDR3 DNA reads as TGTGCCAGCAGTGAAGCCGCGACCGGGGAGCTGTTTTTT.

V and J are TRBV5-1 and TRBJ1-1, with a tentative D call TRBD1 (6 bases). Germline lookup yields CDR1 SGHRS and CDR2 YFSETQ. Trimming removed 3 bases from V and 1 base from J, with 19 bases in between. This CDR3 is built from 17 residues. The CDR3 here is CASSSEPGDTTNTEAFF. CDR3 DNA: TGCGCCAGCAGCTCGGAACCTGGGGACACCACGAACACTGAAGCTTTCTTT. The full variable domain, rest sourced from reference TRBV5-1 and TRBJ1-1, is KAGVTQTPRYLIKTRGQQVTLSCSPISGHRSVSWYQQTPGQGLQFLFEYFSETQRNKGNFPGRFSGRQFSNSRSEMNVSTLELGDSALYLCASSSEPGDTTNTEAFFGQGTRLTVV.

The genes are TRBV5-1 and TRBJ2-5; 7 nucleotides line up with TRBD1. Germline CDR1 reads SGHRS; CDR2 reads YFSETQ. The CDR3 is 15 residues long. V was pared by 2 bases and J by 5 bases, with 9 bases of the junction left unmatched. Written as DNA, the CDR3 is TGCGCCAGCAGCTTCCGGGACAGTGCCCAGGAGACCCAGTACTTC. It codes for CASSFRDSAQETQYF.

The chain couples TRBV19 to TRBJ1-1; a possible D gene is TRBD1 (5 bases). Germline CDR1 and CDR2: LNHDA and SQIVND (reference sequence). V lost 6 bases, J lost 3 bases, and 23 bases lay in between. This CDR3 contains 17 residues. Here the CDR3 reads CASRDGTGGIGYTEAFF. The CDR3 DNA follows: TGTGCCAGTAGGGACGGGACCGGGGGAATCGGGTACACTGAAGCTTTCTTT.

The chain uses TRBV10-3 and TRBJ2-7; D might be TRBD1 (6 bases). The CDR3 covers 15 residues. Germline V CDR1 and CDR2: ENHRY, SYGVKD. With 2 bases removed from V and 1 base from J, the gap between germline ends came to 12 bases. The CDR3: CAISEGAGVSYEQYF. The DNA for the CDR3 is TGTGCCATCAGTGAGGGGGCAGGGGTATCCTACGAGCAGTACTTC.

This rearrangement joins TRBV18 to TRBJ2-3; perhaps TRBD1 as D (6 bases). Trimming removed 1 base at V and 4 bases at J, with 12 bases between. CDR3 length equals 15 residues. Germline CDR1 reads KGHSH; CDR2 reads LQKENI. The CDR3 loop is CASSPLDGGPDTQYF. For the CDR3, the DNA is TGTGCCAGCTCACCACTTGATGGGGGCCCAGATACGCAGTATTTT.

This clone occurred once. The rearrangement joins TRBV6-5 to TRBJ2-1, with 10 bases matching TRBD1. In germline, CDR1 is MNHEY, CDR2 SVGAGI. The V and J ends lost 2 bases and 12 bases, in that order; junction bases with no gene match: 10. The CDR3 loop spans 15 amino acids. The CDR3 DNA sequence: TGTGCCAGCAGTTACGCTTCGGGACAGGGGTTTCGGCAGTTCTTC. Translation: CASSYASGQGFRQFF.

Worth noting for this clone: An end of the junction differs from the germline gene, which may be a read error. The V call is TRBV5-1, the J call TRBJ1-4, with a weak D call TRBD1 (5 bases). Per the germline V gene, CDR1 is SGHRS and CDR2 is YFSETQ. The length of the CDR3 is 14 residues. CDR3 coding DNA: TGCGCCAGCGCACAAACTCACGGTGGGGGGTTGTGGATTTTT. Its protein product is CASAQTHGGGLWIF. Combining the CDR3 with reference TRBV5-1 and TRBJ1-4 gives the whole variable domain KAGVTQTPRYLIKTRGQQVTLSCSPISGHRSVSWYQQTPGQGLQFLFEYFSETQRNKGNFPGRFSGRQFSNSRSEMNVSTLELGDSALYLCASAQTHGGGLWIFGSGTQLSVL.

CDR3 residues: CASSESGGDLWVNYNEQFF. Written as DNA, the CDR3 is TGTGCCAGCAGTGAGTCGGGGGGAGATCTTTGGGTAAACTACAATGAGCAGTTCTTC. V and J are TRBV6-1 and TRBJ2-1, with TRBD2 matching over 7 bases. Trimming at V came to 3 bases and at J to 3 bases, leaving 17 bases not matched to a gene. This CDR3 contains 19 residues. Germline V lookup: CDR1 MNHNS, CDR2 SASEGT.

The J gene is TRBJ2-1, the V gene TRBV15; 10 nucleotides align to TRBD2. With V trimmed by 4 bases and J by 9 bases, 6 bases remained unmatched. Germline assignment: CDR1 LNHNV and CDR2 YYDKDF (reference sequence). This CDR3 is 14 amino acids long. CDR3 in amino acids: CATSMPSGSAEQFF. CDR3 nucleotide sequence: TGTGCCACCAGCATGCCTAGCGGGAGTGCTGAGCAGTTCTTC.

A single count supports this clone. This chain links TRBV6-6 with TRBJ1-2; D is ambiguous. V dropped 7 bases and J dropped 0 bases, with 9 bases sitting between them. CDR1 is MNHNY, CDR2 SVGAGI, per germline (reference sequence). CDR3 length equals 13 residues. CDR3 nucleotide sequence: TGTGCCAGCAACCCGTACTCTAACTATGGCTACACCTTC. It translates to CASNPYSNYGYTF.

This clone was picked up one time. The CDR3 region is CASSLRAGQGLIRPPLHF. The DNA of the CDR3 is TGTGCCAGCAGCTTGAGGGCTGGGCAGGGACTCATAAGGCCACCCCTCCACTTT. The V call is TRBV5-4, the J call TRBJ1-6; a weak D match, TRBD1 (5 bases). Deletions cut 1 base from V and 11 bases from J, with 25 bases between. Germline values: CDR1 SGHNT, CDR2 YYREEE (reference sequence). The CDR3 is made up of 18 amino acids.

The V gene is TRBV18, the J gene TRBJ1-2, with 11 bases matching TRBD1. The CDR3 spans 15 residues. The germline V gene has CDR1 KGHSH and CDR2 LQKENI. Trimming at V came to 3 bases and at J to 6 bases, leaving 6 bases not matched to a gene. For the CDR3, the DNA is TGTGCCAGCTCACCGCCGGGGGACAGGGGGAATGGCTACACCTTC. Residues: CASSPPGDRGNGYTF.

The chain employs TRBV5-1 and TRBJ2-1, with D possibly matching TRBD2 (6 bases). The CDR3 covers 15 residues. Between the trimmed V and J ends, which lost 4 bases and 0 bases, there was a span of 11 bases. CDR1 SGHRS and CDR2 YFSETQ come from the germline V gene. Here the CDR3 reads CASSPGTASYNEQFF. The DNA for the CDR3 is TGCGCCAGCAGCCCCGGGACTGCCTCCTACAATGAGCAGTTCTTC.

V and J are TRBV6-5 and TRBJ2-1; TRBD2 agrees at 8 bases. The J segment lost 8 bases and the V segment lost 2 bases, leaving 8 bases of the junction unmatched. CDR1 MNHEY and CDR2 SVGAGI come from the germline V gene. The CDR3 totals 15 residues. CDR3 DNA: TGTGCCAGCAGTTACCGCGCGGGAGGTGCTTATGAGCAGTTCTTC. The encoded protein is CASSYRAGGAYEQFF.

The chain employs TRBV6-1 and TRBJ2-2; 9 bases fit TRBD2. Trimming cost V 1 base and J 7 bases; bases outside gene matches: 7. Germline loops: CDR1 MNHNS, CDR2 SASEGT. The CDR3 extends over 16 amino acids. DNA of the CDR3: TGTGCCAGCAGTGAAGGCCCTAGCGGGACTTACGGGGAGCTGTTTTTT. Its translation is CASSEGPSGTYGELFF.

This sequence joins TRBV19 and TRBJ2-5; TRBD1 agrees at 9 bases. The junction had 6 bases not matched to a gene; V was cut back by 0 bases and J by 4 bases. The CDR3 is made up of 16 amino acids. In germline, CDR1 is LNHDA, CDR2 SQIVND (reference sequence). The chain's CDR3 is CASSIDIGGQGETQYF. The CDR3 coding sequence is TGTGCCAGTAGTATAGATATAGGGGGACAGGGAGAGACCCAGTACTTC.

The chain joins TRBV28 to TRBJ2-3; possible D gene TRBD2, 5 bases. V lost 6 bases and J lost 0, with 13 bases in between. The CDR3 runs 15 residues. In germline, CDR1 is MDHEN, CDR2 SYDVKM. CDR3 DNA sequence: TGTGCCAGCAGGTCCCGGGGTCTAAGCACAGATACGCAGTATTTT. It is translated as CASRSRGLSTDTQYF.